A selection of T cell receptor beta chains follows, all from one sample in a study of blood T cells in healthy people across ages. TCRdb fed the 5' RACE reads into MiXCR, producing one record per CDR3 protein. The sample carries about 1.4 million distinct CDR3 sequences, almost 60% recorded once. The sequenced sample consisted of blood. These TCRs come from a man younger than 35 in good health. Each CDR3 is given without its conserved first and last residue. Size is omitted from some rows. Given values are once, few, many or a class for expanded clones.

SASGSSTDTQY TRBV20-1 NA
ASRGQEWVRETQY TRBV6-1 NA
ASSLAAGYEQF TRBV5-1 NA
ASSEEATGDVYEQY TRBV2 NA
ASSPLGATGGYGYT TRBV28 NA
ASSGNRATQY TRBV6-1 NA
ASSPQGELYEQY TRBV7-9 NA
ASSQARGHADTQY TRBV4-3 NA
ASSNGGLTEAF TRBV14 NA
ASRGDRLAYEQY TRBV7-9 NA
APQLAGPTSYNEQF TRBV9 NA
SARDRSVYEQY TRBV20-1 few
ASSFPASRTDTQY TRBV12-3/TRBV12-4 NA
ATSRDFGSGIQY TRBV15 NA
ASSPLAGSMDTQY TRBV7-2 NA
ASSRFRRAALTDTQY TRBV4-3 few
ASSLVTESGEQY TRBV7-6 NA
ASSFGTGEQF TRBV5-1 NA
ASSSLGEGNEKLF TRBV4-2 NA
ASSRTVSGHNEQF TRBV12-3/TRBV12-4 once
ASSLVPVNEQF TRBV7-9 NA
ASNERNTEAF TRBV28 once
ASQQSSYNEQF TRBV9 NA
ASSYGGTVHEQY TRBV6-2/TRBV6-3 few
AISVEGARNGYT TRBV10-3 once
SVVRSSSYEQY TRBV29-1 NA
ASSLSHRSTDTQY TRBV5-1 few
ASSLSIGAGRNYGYT TRBV27 NA
SARDEGANYGYT TRBV20-1 few
ASSIQGEREQY TRBV2 NA
SASDRGLHAKNIQY TRBV20-1 few
ASRSTAEEQF TRBV9 NA
ASSFYICSARAGTAYEQY TRBV4-3 NA